Below are 24 T cell receptor beta chains sequenced from a single sample in a study of OX40 agonist ivuxolimab in advanced cancers. Measured with immunoSEQ multiplex PCR; TCRdb has only the in-frame clones, and not every one. The top ten clones hold 3% to 4% of a sample with tens of thousands of clones, 85% of them seen once. Sequenced material: CD4+ or CD8+ T cells sorted from blood, taken in a trial of the OX40 agonist ivuxolimab. These receptors came from an adult with an advanced solid tumor such as melanoma, head and neck, liver or kidney cancer.

This sequence joins TRBV29-1 and TRBJ2-6; D is unclear. This CDR3 comprises 15 residues. Between the trimmed V and J ends, which lost 7 bases and 0 bases, there was a span of 13 bases. The germline V gene encodes CDR1 SQVTM and CDR2 ANQGSEA. CDR3 protein: CSAQSLNSGANVLTF. CDR3 DNA sequence: TGCAGCGCCCAGAGCCTCAACTCTGGGGCCAACGTCCTGACTTTC.

The chain carries TRBV6-4 and TRBJ1-1; D gene ambiguous. Germline values: CDR1 MRHNA, CDR2 SNTAGT. The V end lost 0 bases, the J end lost 4 bases, and 9 bases lay between the germline ends. CDR3 size: 14 residues. The chain's CDR3 is CASSDSSVGTEAFF. DNA of the CDR3: TGTGCCAGCAGTGACTCGTCGGTGGGCACTGAAGCTTTCTTT.

This clone was detected a few times. The J gene is TRBJ1-6, the V gene TRBV18; TRBD1 might be the D (6 bases). V was cut by 3 bases and J by 5 bases, with 8 bases left in between. Germline V gene lookup returns CDR1 KGHSH and CDR2 LQKENI. The CDR3 is 14 amino acids. The CDR3 DNA follows: TGTGCCAGCTCACCGGGACAAAATAATTCACCCCTCCACTTT. As protein: CASSPGQNNSPLHF.

The chain uses TRBV11-3 and TRBJ2-7; D might be TRBD2 (6 bases). Germline V lookup: CDR1 SGHNT, CDR2 YENEEA. CDR3 length: 15 amino acids. The germline V and J ends were trimmed by 5 bases and 3 bases, with 17 bases remaining between them. The DNA for the CDR3 is TGTGCCAGCAGCCCAAAGGAGGGACCCTACTACGAGCAGTACTTC. As protein: CASSPKEGPYYEQYF. The full variable domain, completed using reference TRBV11-3 and TRBJ2-7, is EAGVVQSPRYKIIEKKQPVAFWCNPISGHNTLYWYLQNLGQGPELLIRYENEEAVDDSQLPKDRFSAERLKGVDSTLKIQPAELGDSAVYLCASSPKEGPYYEQYFGPGTRLTVT.

The CDR3 DNA reads TGTGCCAGCAGTTCGCAGAGGACTCTATATGGCTACACCTTC. It translates to CASSSQRTLYGYTF. The chain employs TRBV28 and TRBJ1-2, with D uncertain. This CDR3 has 14 amino acids. Between the trimmed V and J ends, which lost 4 bases and 5 bases, there was a span of 14 bases. Germline V gene data show CDR1 as MDHEN and CDR2 as SYDVKM.

This sequence joins TRBV6-1 and TRBJ2-7, with D unresolved. V lost 1 base, J lost 4 bases, and 8 bases lay in between. CDR1 and CDR2 (germline): MNHNS, SASEGT. The CDR3 is made up of 13 amino acids. In nucleotides, the CDR3 is TGTGCCAGCAGTGAAGGTGGGCGTTACGAGCAGTACTTC. Its protein is CASSEGGRYEQYF.

The gene calls are TRBV6-5 and TRBJ2-7; possible D gene TRBD2, 6 bases. Germline CDR1 reads MNHEY; CDR2 reads SVGAGI. CDR3 length: 14 amino acids. V was cut by 6 bases and J by 3 bases, with 15 bases left in between. The CDR3 region is CASRGLSSNYEQYF. CDR3 nucleotide sequence: TGTGCCAGCAGGGGACTTTCTTCCAACTACGAGCAGTACTTC.

The chain couples TRBV2 to TRBJ2-1, with 8 bases matching TRBD2. The germline gives CDR1 SNHLY, CDR2 FYNNEI. V lost 10 bases to trimming and J lost 4 bases; unmatched junction nucleotides: 6. This CDR3 is 13 amino acids long. This CDR3 reads CATAGGLYNEQFF. As DNA, the CDR3 is TGTGCCACCGCGGGGGGTCTTTACAATGAGCAGTTCTTC.

V gene TRBV9 combines with J gene TRBJ2-5; 10 bases map to TRBD2. This CDR3 is 14 amino acids long. CDR1 is SGDLS and CDR2 is YYNGEE in the germline V gene. J lost 7 bases, V lost 3 bases, and 6 bases had no gene match. CDR3 in DNA: TGTGCCAGCAGCGAAACTAGCGGGGTTTCGACCCAGTACTTC. Protein: CASSETSGVSTQYF. Variable domain in full (rest from reference TRBV9 and TRBJ2-5): DSGVTQTPKHLITATGQRVTLRCSPRSGDLSVYWYQQSLDQGLQFLIQYYNGEERAKGNILERFSAQQFPDLHSELNLSSLELGDSALYFCASSETSGVSTQYFGPGTRLLVL.

This clone has just one count. The chain combines TRBV28 with TRBJ2-5; a possible D gene is TRBD2 (6 bases). Germline V gene sequence: CDR1 MDHEN, CDR2 SYDVKM. Trimming removed 1 base at V and 4 bases at J, with 13 bases between. CDR3 length: 15 amino acids. The CDR3 DNA is TGTGCCAGCAGTTTATATCCCCTCGGGGGAGAGACCCAGTACTTC. It translates to CASSLYPLGGETQYF.

The chain links TRBV14 to TRBJ2-3; possible D gene TRBD2, 5 bases. The CDR3 is made up of 15 amino acids. Germline assignment: CDR1 SGHDN and CDR2 FVKESK. The V end was cut by 3 bases, the J end by 3 bases, with 13 bases between. CDR3 sequence: CASSHGLPGTDTQYF. CDR3 DNA sequence: TGTGCCAGCAGCCACGGTCTTCCGGGGACAGATACGCAGTATTTT.

This clone was seen only once. The chain joins TRBV11-1 to TRBJ2-1; 9 positions match TRBD2. The CDR3 covers 16 residues. Germline-derived CDR1 and CDR2 are SGHAT and FQDESV (reference sequence). After removal of 6 bases from V and 6 bases from J, the junction contained 12 bases not matched to a gene. CDR3 loop: CASSTRGGRAANEQFF. The CDR3 coding sequence is TGTGCCAGCAGTACTCGGGGCGGGAGGGCCGCCAATGAGCAGTTCTTC.

The gene calls are TRBV7-3 and TRBJ2-1, with a possible D match to TRBD1 (5 bases). Germline-derived CDR1 and CDR2 are SGHTA and FQGTGA. V was trimmed by 2 bases and J by 3 bases, leaving 11 bases between them. The CDR3 has 15 residues. This CDR3 is CASSLGQGSYNEQFF. The CDR3 DNA reads TGTGCCAGCAGCTTAGGGCAGGGAAGCTACAATGAGCAGTTCTTC.

CDR3 amino acids: CASKGARLAGEADTQYF. CDR3 nucleotides: TGTGCCAGCAAAGGGGCCCGACTAGCGGGAGAAGCGGATACGCAGTATTTT. This chain links TRBV5-4 with TRBJ2-3; 12 positions agree with TRBD2. The CDR3 extends over 17 amino acids. V lost 6 bases to trimming and J lost 6 bases; unmatched junction nucleotides: 14. Germline V gene lookup returns CDR1 SGHNT and CDR2 YYREEE (reference sequence).

This clone was recorded once. The chain combines TRBV7-3 with TRBJ2-1; D unclear. The CDR3 consists of 15 residues. Germline lookup yields CDR1 SGHTA and CDR2 FQGTGA. Trimming stripped 4 bases from V and 6 bases from J, with 16 bases between. In nucleotides, the CDR3 is TGTGCCAGCAGCTCGGGTCTTATGATGGTCAATGAGCAGTTCTTC. Translating it yields CASSSGLMMVNEQFF.

V and J are TRBV19 and TRBJ2-3; 10 nucleotides match TRBD1. The length of the CDR3 is 15 residues. With V trimmed by 5 bases and J by 2 bases, 4 bases remained unmatched. Germline V gene data show CDR1 as LNHDA and CDR2 as SQIVND (reference sequence). The chain's CDR3 is CASSRDRGDTDTQYF. The CDR3 bases are TGTGCCAGTAGTCGGGACAGGGGAGACACAGATACGCAGTATTTT.

This chain links TRBV11-2 with TRBJ1-5; TRBD1 might be the D (6 bases). This CDR3 region has 14 residues. Between the trimmed V and J ends, which lost 2 bases and 4 bases, there was a span of 9 bases. Germline-derived CDR1 and CDR2 are SGHAT and FQNNGV. The CDR3 protein is CASSLSDRNQPQHF. In DNA, the CDR3 is TGTGCCAGCAGCTTATCGGACAGAAATCAGCCCCAGCATTTT.

The chain joins TRBV15 to TRBJ2-5; D is uncertain. CDR3 length: 15 amino acids. The germline V gene has CDR1 LNHNV and CDR2 YYDKDF (reference sequence). Trimming removed 0 bases from V and 3 bases from J, with 11 bases in between. The CDR3 coding sequence is TGTGCCACCAGCAGAGAGTTGGGGTCAGAAGAGACCCAGTACTTC. It translates to CATSRELGSEETQYF.

The V and J genes are TRBV28 and TRBJ1-2, with unresolved D. CDR1 and CDR2 (germline): MDHEN, SYDVKM. The V end was cut by 6 bases, the J end by 4 bases, with 12 bases between. This CDR3 has 13 amino acids. DNA of the CDR3: TGTGCCAGCAGCCCTGTCAGCTTCTATGGCTACACCTTC. Translating gives CASSPVSFYGYTF.

In DNA, the CDR3 is TGTGCCAGCAGGGCGGGACAGAGCTATGGCTACACCTTC. Amino acid sequence: CASRAGQSYGYTF. V and J are TRBV28 and TRBJ1-2, with TRBD1 identical over 7 bases. Germline CDR1 reads MDHEN; CDR2 reads SYDVKM. The CDR3 runs 13 residues. V was pared by 6 bases and J by 4 bases, with 5 bases of the junction left unmatched.

Here the CDR3 reads CASSQGEPNQPQHF. CDR3 nucleotide sequence: TGTGCCAGCAGTCAGGGGGAACCCAATCAGCCCCAGCATTTT. The genes are TRBV6-1 and TRBJ1-5; 7 nucleotides align to TRBD1. This CDR3 comprises 14 residues. V shed 5 bases and J 3 bases; nucleotides not matched to a gene: 4. Germline CDR1 MNHNS, CDR2 SASEGT.

For the CDR3, the DNA is TGTGCCAGCATAACAGTAGGGGAGGGGACTGAAGCTTTCTTT. Encoded protein: CASITVGEGTEAFF. The chain links TRBV28 to TRBJ1-1, with D possibly TRBD1 on 5 matching bases. There are 14 residues in the CDR3. The germline V and J ends were trimmed by 7 bases and 5 bases, with 17 bases remaining between them. Per the germline V gene, CDR1 is MDHEN and CDR2 is SYDVKM.

The rearrangement joins TRBV6-6 to TRBJ1-5, with unresolved D. V was cut by 6 bases and J by 3 bases, with 6 bases left in between. CDR3 size: 12 residues. Per germline, CDR1 MNHNY and CDR2 SVGAGI (reference sequence). CDR3: CASRRTNQPQHF. The CDR3 nucleotides read TGTGCCAGCAGAAGGACCAATCAGCCCCAGCATTTT.

V is TRBV18 and J is TRBJ1-1; TRBD1 aligns across 7 bases. V lost 2 bases and J lost 3; bases outside the gene matches: 24. Germline V CDR1 and CDR2: KGHSH, LQKENI. The CDR3 runs 21 residues. CDR3 DNA: TGTGCCAGCTCACCAATTGGTGAGGAGGGGGCATTTCTAAAAGGAGACACTGAAGCTTTCTTT. It yields the protein CASSPIGEEGAFLKGDTEAFF.